Listed below are T cell receptor beta chains from one sample, sequenced in a study of cytomegalovirus exposure and HLA in healthy donors. TCRdb's table, derived via immunoSEQ multiplex PCR, lists solely in-frame clones and lacks some. The sample lists about 130,000 clones, around 76% occurring once. The specimen sequenced was PBMCs. Every receptor here comes from a male donor in good health and CMV-seronegative. The CDR3 runs from the conserved cysteine through the conserved F or W. Each record gives: V gene, D gene, J gene, CDR3 protein. D genes are given only for firm matches.

>TRBV7-8|TRBD2|TRBJ2-3
CASSLRRLAGGGTDTQYF
>TRBV29-1|NA|TRBJ2-2
CSGVTGSLGELFF
>TRBV28|TRBD2|TRBJ2-1
CASSFLLAGVSYNEQFF
>TRBV30|TRBD2|TRBJ2-7
CAWGGGDSYEQYF
>TRBV28|TRBD2|TRBJ2-3
CASTSLADTDTQYF
>TRBV4-3|TRBD1|TRBJ2-1
CASSPVDRDYNEQFF
>TRBV28|TRBD1|TRBJ1-5
CATADRGNQPQHF
>TRBV4-3|TRBD2|TRBJ2-1
CASSQARTSREQFF
>TRBV6-5|NA|TRBJ1-5
CASGRAGGNQPQHF
>TRBV28|NA|TRBJ1-1
CASSFHEDLNTEAFF
>TRBV15|TRBD1|TRBJ1-2
CATRETGVYGYTF
>TRBV19|NA|TRBJ1-5
CASSVGTGLGGNQPQHF
>TRBV5-6|TRBD2|TRBJ2-5
CASSRRRGGQETQYF
>TRBV28|TRBD2|TRBJ2-7
CASSSASPWASGRPPSGDEQYF
>TRBV4-2|NA|TRBJ2-5
CASSQGQSRREVGETQYF
>TRBV7-7|NA|TRBJ2-5
CASSLGVSQGPETQYF
>TRBV6-4|NA|TRBJ1-6
CASRAGDDNSPLHF
>TRBV6-1|NA|TRBJ2-3
CASRIGTGGTDTQYF